The clone carrying this T cell receptor beta chain was recorded a few times. Trimming took off 2 bases at V and 10 bases at J, with 11 bases between the two ends. Per germline, CDR1 GTSNPN and CDR2 SVGIG (reference sequence). The CDR3 is made up of 11 amino acids. This sample was included in a study of technical replicates of blood from a handful of donors. Produced via immunoSEQ multiplex PCR; TCRdb's table is partial and in-frame only. In the table there are some 70,000 clones, 92% of which are singletons. The sequence came from a human donor in good health. The chain joins TRBV30 to TRBJ1-1, with D possibly matching TRBD1 (5 bases). Sequenced sample: T cells isolated from PBMCs. The CDR3 region is CAWSPPGGAFF. The CDR3 DNA sequence: TGTGCCTGGAGTCCCCCCGGGGGAGCTTTCTTT.